The clone carrying this T cell receptor (beta chain) turned up a few times. This specimen comes from a study of human T cells and chemical hapten exposure. Total RNA extraction was carried out from unfractionated whole blood. This CDR3 contains 17 residues. The germline V gene encodes CDR1 SGHVS and CDR2 FQNEAQ. The ends were cut back, 0 bases at V and 0 bases at J, with 14 bases in the middle. Library preparation tagged each individual cDNA molecule with a unique molecular identifier. TCRdb reprocessed the reads via MiXCR and lists one record per CDR3 protein. In the table there are about 120,000 distinct CDR3 sequences, over 7% of which are singletons.

The V gene is TRBV7-8, the J gene TRBJ1-1, with D tentatively TRBD1 (6 bases). The material sequenced was whole blood. The sequence was collected from a human donor in good health. Some clones in this sample may be carry-over from other donors' samples. CDR3 nucleotides: TGTGCCAGCAGCTTAGCCCGGGACACCTACATGAACACTGAAGCTTTCTTT. Translation: CASSLARDTYMNTEAFF.